This T cell receptor beta chain derives from a study of cytomegalovirus exposure and HLA in healthy donors. Study details: The approximately 710 first-cohort repertoires and the approximately 130 validation repertoires shared the same platform, a later analysis reported. Study findings and constraints: The study listed 150 to 200 cytomegalovirus-associated TCR beta chains. Reports indicated that the classifier achieved high specificity and sensitivity in diagnosing cytomegalovirus status.

Regarding this clone: Its target is not known.

The CDR3 is 12 residues long. Trimming pared 3 bases from V and 5 bases from J, leaving 8 bases between. The germline V gene has CDR1 SGHDT and CDR2 YYEEEE. Data came from immunoSEQ multiplex PCR; TCRdb stores just in-frame clones and leaves some out. The table includes hundreds of thousands of clones, roughly 88% detected once. The chain is built from TRBV5-6 and TRBJ1-1; TRBD1 is a possible D gene (5 bases). Sample: PBMCs. This TCR was sampled from a woman in her twenties or thirties in good health and CMV-seropositive. CDR3 sequence reads: CASSSRVTEAFF. The CDR3 nucleotides are TGTGCCAGCAGCTCCAGGGTAACTGAAGCTTTCTTT.